This TCR beta chain was recorded in a study of cytomegalovirus exposure and HLA in healthy donors. The study's findings and limits: Immune exposure information available was restricted to CMV serostatus. Both high specificity and high sensitivity reportedly marked the classifier's diagnosis of cytomegalovirus status. Later analysis revealed greater clonal expansion in HLA-associated TCR beta chains than in equally common others.

PCR used 60 Vbeta primers and 13 Jbeta primers. The assay was immunoSEQ multiplex PCR, and TCRdb's table has in-frame clones only and misses some. The sample shows about 130,000 clones, around 72% of them seen only once. The ends lost 0 bases at V and 4 bases at J; junction bases unmatched: 2. The CDR3 contains 15 residues. Germline V gives CDR1 SGHRS, CDR2 YFSETQ. With regard to this clone: No antigen is known for it.

The V and J genes are TRBV5-1 and TRBJ2-5, with TRBD2 identical over 11 bases. The sample taken for sequencing was PBMCs. This clonotype originated in a man younger than 35 in good health and CMV-seropositive. CDR3 DNA sequence: TGCGCCAGCAGCTTGGCCGGGACTAGCGGAGAGACCCAGTACTTC. This encodes CASSLAGTSGETQYF.